The clone carrying this T cell receptor (beta chain) was seen only a few times. Germline V gene data show CDR1 as LGHNA and CDR2 as YSLEER. J was trimmed by 3 bases and V by 2 bases; bases with no gene match: 10. CDR3 size: 18 residues. This sample was included in a study of blood T cell repertoires in COVID-19. Looking at the study overall: COVID-19 samples collected from the United States, Italy and Spain covered acute and convalescent phases. Sample material is recorded as cDNA or gDNA derived from T cells, B-cell-depleted T cells, or PBMCs.

Participants' reported clinical history set cohort assignment. How the authors handled the data: Reference gene primer amplification yielded estimated nucleated cell counts. Method: immunoSEQ multiplex PCR; TCRdb's copy keeps in-frame clones and lacks some. V, J and clone size reflect that table, while D and trimming were determined from the DNA. The sample contains around 340,000 clones, 80% to 90% of which appear only once. The clonotype comes from a woman aged 40 to 50 with acute COVID-19. The rearrangement uses TRBV4-3 and TRBJ2-1; 10 bases are shared with TRBD2. Material: PBMCs or T cells enriched from blood (not recorded which). CDR3 in DNA: TGCGCCAGCAGCCAATACTCCCCTAGGACTAGCGGCTACAATGAGCAGTTCTTC. Its protein is CASSQYSPRTSGYNEQFF.